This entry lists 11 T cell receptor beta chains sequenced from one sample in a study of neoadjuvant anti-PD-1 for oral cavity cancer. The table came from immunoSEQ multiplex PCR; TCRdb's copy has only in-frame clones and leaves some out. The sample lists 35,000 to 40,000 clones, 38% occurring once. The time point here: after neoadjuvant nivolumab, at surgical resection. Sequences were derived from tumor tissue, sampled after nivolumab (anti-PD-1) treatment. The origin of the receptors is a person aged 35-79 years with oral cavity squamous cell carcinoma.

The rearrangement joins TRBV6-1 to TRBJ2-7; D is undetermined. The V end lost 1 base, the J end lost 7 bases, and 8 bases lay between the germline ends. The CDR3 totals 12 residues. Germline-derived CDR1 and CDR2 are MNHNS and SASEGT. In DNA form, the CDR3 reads TGTGCCAGCAGTGAAGGTGGCAGAGAGCAGTACTTC. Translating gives CASSEGGREQYF.

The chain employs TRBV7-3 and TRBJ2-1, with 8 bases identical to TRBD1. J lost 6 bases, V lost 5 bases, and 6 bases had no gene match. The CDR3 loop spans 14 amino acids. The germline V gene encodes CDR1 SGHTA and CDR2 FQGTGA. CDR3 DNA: TGTGCCAGCAGCGAAATGACAGGGGTCAATGAGCAGTTCTTC. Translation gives CASSEMTGVNEQFF. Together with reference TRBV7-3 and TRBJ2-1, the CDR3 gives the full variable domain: GAGVSQTPSNKVTEKGKYVELRCDPISGHTALYWYRQSLGQGPEFLIYFQGTGAADDSGLPNDRFFAVRPEGSVSTLKIQRTERGDSAVYLCASSEMTGVNEQFFGPGTRLTVL.

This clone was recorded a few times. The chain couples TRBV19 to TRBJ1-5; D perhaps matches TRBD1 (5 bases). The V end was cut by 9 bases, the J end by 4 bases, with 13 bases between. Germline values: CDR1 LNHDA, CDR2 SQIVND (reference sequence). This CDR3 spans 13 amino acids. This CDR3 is CASLQVWNQPQHF. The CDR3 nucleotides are TGTGCCAGCCTACAGGTCTGGAATCAGCCCCAGCATTTT.

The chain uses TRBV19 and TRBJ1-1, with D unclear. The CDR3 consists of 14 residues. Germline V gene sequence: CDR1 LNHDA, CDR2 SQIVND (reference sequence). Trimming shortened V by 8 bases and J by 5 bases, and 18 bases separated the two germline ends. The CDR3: CASESSSGWTEAFF. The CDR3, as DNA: TGTGCCAGTGAGAGTTCCTCAGGTTGGACTGAAGCTTTCTTT.

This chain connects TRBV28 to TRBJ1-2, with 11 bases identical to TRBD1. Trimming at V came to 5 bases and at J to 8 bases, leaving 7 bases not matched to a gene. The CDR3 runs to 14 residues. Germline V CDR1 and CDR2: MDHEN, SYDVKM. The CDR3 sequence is CASSAGQGAEGYTF. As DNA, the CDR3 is TGTGCCAGCAGTGCCGGACAGGGGGCTGAAGGCTACACCTTC.

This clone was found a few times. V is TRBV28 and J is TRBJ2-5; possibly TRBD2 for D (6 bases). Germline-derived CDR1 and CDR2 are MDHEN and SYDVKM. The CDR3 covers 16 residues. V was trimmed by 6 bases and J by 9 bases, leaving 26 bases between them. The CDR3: CASSPPRGGLSGAQYF. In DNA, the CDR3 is TGTGCCAGCAGCCCCCCCCGTGGCGGACTTTCGGGGGCCCAGTACTTC.

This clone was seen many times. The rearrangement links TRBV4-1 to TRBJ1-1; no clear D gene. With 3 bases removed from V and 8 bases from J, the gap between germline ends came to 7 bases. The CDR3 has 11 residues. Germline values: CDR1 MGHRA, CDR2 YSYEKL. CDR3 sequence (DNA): TGCGCCAGCAGCCATGGCCAGGAAGCTTTCTTT. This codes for CASSHGQEAFF.

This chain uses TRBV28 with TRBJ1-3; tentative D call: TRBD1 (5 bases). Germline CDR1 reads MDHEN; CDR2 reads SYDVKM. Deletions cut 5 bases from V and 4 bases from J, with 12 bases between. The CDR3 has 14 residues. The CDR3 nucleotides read TGTGCCAGCAGTACTCAGGGCGGAGGAAACACCATATATTTT. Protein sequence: CASSTQGGGNTIYF.

The CDR3 region is CASTGMTAMNTEAFF. The DNA for the CDR3 is TGTGCCAGCACAGGGATGACAGCAATGAACACTGAAGCTTTCTTT. The chain is built from TRBV2 and TRBJ1-1, with TRBD1 as a possible D gene (5 bases). The CDR3 sequence is 15 residues long. Germline V lookup: CDR1 SNHLY, CDR2 FYNNEI. V lost 7 bases and J lost 0, with 15 bases in between.

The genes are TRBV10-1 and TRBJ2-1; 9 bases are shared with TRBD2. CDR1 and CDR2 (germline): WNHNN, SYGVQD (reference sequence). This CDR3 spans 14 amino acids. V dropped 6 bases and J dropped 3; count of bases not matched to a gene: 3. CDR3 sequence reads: CASSSSGSYNEQFF. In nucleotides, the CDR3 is TGCGCCAGCAGCAGTAGCGGGAGCTACAATGAGCAGTTCTTC.

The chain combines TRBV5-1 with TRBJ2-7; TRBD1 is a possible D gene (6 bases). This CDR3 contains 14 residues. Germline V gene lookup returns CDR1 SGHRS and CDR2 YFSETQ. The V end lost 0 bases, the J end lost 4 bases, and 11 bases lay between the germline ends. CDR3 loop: CASSLGPQGYEQYF. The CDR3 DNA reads TGCGCCAGCAGCTTGGGCCCCCAGGGGTACGAGCAGTACTTC.